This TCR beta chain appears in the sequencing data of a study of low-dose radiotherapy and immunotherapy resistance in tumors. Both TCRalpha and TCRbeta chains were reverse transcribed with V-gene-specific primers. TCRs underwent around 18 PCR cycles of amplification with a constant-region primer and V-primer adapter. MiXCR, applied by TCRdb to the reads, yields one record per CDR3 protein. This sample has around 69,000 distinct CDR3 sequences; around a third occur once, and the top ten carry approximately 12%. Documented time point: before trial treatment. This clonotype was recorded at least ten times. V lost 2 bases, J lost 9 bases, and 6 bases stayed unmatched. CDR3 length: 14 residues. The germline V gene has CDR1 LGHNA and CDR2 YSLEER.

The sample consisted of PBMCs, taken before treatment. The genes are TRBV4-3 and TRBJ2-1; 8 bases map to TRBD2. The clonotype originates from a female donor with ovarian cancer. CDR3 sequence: CASSQLAGRSEQFF. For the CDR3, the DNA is TGCGCCAGCAGCCAATTAGCGGGACGATCTGAGCAGTTCTTC.